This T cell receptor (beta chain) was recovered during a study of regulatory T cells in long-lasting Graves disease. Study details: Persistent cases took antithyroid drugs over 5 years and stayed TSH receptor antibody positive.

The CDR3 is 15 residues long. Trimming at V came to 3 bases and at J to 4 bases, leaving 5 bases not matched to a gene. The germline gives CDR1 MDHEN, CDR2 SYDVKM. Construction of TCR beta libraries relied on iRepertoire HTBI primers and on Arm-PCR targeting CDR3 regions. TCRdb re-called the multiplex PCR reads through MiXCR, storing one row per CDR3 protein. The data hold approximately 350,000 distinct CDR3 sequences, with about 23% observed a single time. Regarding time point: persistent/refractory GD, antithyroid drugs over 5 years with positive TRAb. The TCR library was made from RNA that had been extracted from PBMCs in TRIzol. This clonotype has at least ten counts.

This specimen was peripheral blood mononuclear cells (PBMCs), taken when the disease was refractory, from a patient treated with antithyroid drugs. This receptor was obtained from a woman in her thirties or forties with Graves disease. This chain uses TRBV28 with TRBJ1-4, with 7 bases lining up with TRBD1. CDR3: CASSFDREGNEKLFF. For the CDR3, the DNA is TGTGCCAGCAGTTTCGACAGGGAGGGTAATGAAAAACTGTTTTTT.